These 24 T cell receptor beta chains share one sample of origin, sequenced in a study of tumor-infiltrating lymphocytes in primary liver carcinoma. Unsorted bulk tissue, roughly 19-34 mg of it, served as the source for co-extraction of RNA and DNA. Total RNA amounting to around 450 ng was the source from which TCR beta cDNA was made with a constant-region primer. The TCR beta library was amplified through three nested multiplex PCR rounds in a modified ARM-PCR procedure. Two initial PCR rounds of around 10 cycles each paired TRBV1-TRBV30 forward primers with a C-beta reverse primer. TCRdb re-called the multiplex PCR reads with MiXCR, one entry per CDR3 protein. The sample yields roughly 100,000 distinct CDR3 sequences, about four fifths seen once. The specimen sequenced was liver tumor tissue from sampling region 3. Subset reported: tumor region T3, left-lateral pole. The receptors stem from a man aged 35-49 years with primary liver carcinoma and hepatitis B virus infection.

With respect to this clonotype: A junction end diverges from the germline sequence, so it may reflect a read error. The genes are TRBV11-2 and TRBJ2-5; D ambiguous. The CDR3 sequence is 15 residues long. Looked up from germline, CDR1 is SGHAT and CDR2 is FQNNGV. This CDR3 is CASSPVGLVPENQYF. The CDR3 DNA follows: TGTGCCAGCAGCCCCGTCGGGTTAGTCCCGGAGAACCAGTACTTC.

Details on this clonotype: Here the CDR3 omits its conserved ending phenylalanine or tryptophan, so a read error is the likely source. The rearrangement links TRBV11-2 to TRBJ2-5; TRBD1 or TRBD2 may be the D gene (5 bases each). V dropped 5 bases and J dropped 3 bases, with 19 bases sitting between them. The length of the CDR3 is 16 residues. CDR1 is SGHAT, CDR2 FQNNGV, per germline. This chain's CDR3 is CASSQTPGEGKETQYI. CDR3 sequence (DNA): TGTGCCAGCAGCCAAACTCCTGGCGAGGGGAAAGAGACCCAGTACATC.

This clonotype showed up just a few times. The chain employs TRBV6-2 or TRBV6-3 and TRBJ2-1; 10 bases align to TRBD2. With 7 bases clipped from V and 9 bases from J, the junction kept 21 bases outside the gene matches. In germline, CDR1 is MNHEY, CDR2 SVGEGT. This CDR3 comprises 18 residues. The CDR3 is CASISPASGGVERGEQFF. The DNA for the CDR3 is TGTGCCAGCATTTCCCCGGCTAGCGGGGGTGTAGAGAGGGGTGAGCAGTTCTTC.

On this clonotype itself: One junction end does not reproduce the germline sequence, and a read error may be involved. The chain links TRBV6-1 to TRBJ1-5; the match to TRBD1 covers 8 bases. Germline V gene lookup returns CDR1 MNHNS and CDR2 SASEGT. This CDR3 comprises 16 residues. CDR3 DNA sequence: TGTGCCAGCAGTAGAAGACAGGGGTTGACCAATCAGTCCCAGCATTTT. This gives the protein CASSRRQGLTNQSQHF.

This chain links TRBV30 with TRBJ2-1, with a tentative D call TRBD2 (5 bases). Germline CDR1 and CDR2: GTSNPN and SVGIG (reference sequence). Trimming pared 2 bases from V and 2 bases from J, leaving 16 bases between. The CDR3 length is 16 residues. CDR3 bases: TGTGCCTGGAGTCGATCAGGAGGTAGGGCCTACAATGAGCAGTTCTTC. As protein: CAWSRSGGRAYNEQFF.

In regard to this clonotype: This may be a read error, as it is one base from a much larger clone. The chain couples TRBV7-6 to TRBJ2-5, with no clear D. The CDR3 sequence is 14 residues long. CDR1 SGHVS and CDR2 FNYEAQ come from the germline V gene. The CDR3 region is CARSLAGVSVAQYF. The CDR3 nucleotides read TGTGCCAGGAGCTTAGCAGGTGTCTCGGTGGCCCAGTACTTC.

Note on this clonotype: An end of the junction does not agree with germline; a read error may underlie this. The gene calls are TRBV29-1 and TRBJ1-2; D may be TRBD1 (5 bases). Germline-derived CDR1 and CDR2 are SQVTM and ANQGSEA. This CDR3 contains 13 residues. The CDR3, as DNA: TGCAGCGTCTCAGGGTTGGCTAACTATGGTTACACCTTC. Encoded protein: CSVSGLANYGYTF. The whole variable domain, remainder taken from reference TRBV29-1 and TRBJ1-2, is SAVISQKPSRDICQRGTSLTIQCQVDSQVTMMFWYRQQPGQSLTLIATANQGSEATYESGFVIDKFPISRPNLTFSTLTVSNMSPEDSSIYLCSVSGLANYGYTFGSGTRLTVV.

Regarding this clonotype: At one boundary the junction diverges from the germline segment, which might be a read error. The chain couples TRBV6-1 to TRBJ2-2; D possibly corresponds to TRBD1 (6 bases). This CDR3 region has 15 residues. CDR1 is MNHNS and CDR2 is SASEGT in the germline V gene. The DNA of the CDR3 is TGTGCCAACAGGACAGAGGGCGGAGGAGCCGGGGAGTTGTTTTTT. This translates into CANRTEGGGAGELFF.

Turning to this clonotype: An end of the junction does not agree with germline; a read error may underlie this. The chain joins TRBV4-3 to TRBJ2-5; tentatively, D is TRBD1 or TRBD2 (5 bases each). The CDR3 spans 17 residues. Germline-derived CDR1 and CDR2 are LGHNA and YSLEER. In DNA form, the CDR3 reads TGCGCCAGCACCCAAGGGGCTAGCAGGAGGACTGGTGAGACCCAGTACTTC. This translates into CASTQGASRRTGETQYF.

This clonotype was detected ten times or more. Here the CDR3 reads CASTHSSYEQYF. CDR3 sequence (DNA): TGCGCCAGCACCCACAGCTCCTACGAGCAGTACTTC. V and J are TRBV10-2 and TRBJ2-7; the D is unclear. Trimming shortened V by 7 bases and J by 0 bases, and 7 bases separated the two germline ends. The CDR3 is 12 residues long. The germline V gene has CDR1 WSHSY and CDR2 SAAADI.

This clonotype has only a few counts. CDR3 DNA sequence: TGCAGTGCTAGAGGGACACAAACCTACGAGCAGTACTTC. This codes for CSARGTQTYEQYF. V usage is TRBV20-1 and J usage is TRBJ2-7; TRBD1 might be the D (5 bases). The ends were cut back, 1 base at V and 2 bases at J, with 9 bases in the middle. CDR1 DFQATT and CDR2 SNEGSKA come from the germline V gene (reference sequence). This CDR3 has 13 residues.

This clonotype came up many times. The rearrangement links TRBV5-4 to TRBJ2-1, with D perhaps TRBD2 (5 bases). The CDR3 runs 14 residues. The V gene's germline CDR1 is SGHNT and CDR2 YYREEE (reference sequence). Trimming removed 0 bases at V and 4 bases at J, with 8 bases between. CDR3 sequence: CASSLAGLYNEQFF. The CDR3 region has the DNA TGTGCCAGCAGCTTGGCGGGATTATACAATGAGCAGTTCTTC.

Notes on this clonotype: The junction differs from germline at one of its ends, possibly a read error. The CDR3 sequence is CASNHGGGNNEQLF. CDR3 coding DNA: TGTGCCAGCAACCATGGAGGCGGGAACAATGAGCAGTTATTC. The chain joins TRBV5-4 to TRBJ2-1, with D maybe TRBD2 (6 bases). CDR1 SGHNT and CDR2 YYREEE come from the germline V gene (reference sequence). This CDR3 comprises 14 residues.

On this clonotype itself: A read error may account for a junction end that differs from germline. This chain joins TRBV7-9 and TRBJ2-7; D is perhaps TRBD1 (6 bases). The germline CDR1 and CDR2 sequences are SEHNR and FQNEAQ (reference sequence). The CDR3 length is 15 residues. The CDR3 sequence: CVSSLATGGTYEQYF. DNA of the CDR3: TGTGTCAGCAGCTTAGCGACAGGCGGTACCTACGAGCAGTACTTC.

Concerning this clonotype: At one of its ends the junction is not consistent with the germline gene, which may arise from a read error. The chain employs TRBV5-8 and TRBJ2-2, with D tentatively TRBD1 or TRBD2 (5 bases each). Germline loops: CDR1 SGHTS, CDR2 YDEGEE. The length of the CDR3 is 15 residues. The CDR3 spells CASSEDKGQTGELSF. The CDR3 DNA follows: TGTGCCAGCAGTGAGGACAAGGGGCAAACCGGGGAGCTGTCTTTT.

The rearrangement uses TRBV11-2 and TRBJ1-6, with 8 bases fitting TRBD1. The CDR3 is 15 amino acids. Looked up from germline, CDR1 is SGHAT and CDR2 is FQNNGV. Trimming cost V 5 bases and J 15 bases; bases outside gene matches: 15. CDR3 sequence (DNA): TGTGCCAGCAGCCGCGAGGACAGGGCCTGTTCGCACCTCCACTTT. Its translation: CASSREDRACSHLHF.

Turning to this clonotype: The CDR3 end shows no conserved phenylalanine or tryptophan, and so a read error is likely. The chain has TRBV6-1 and TRBJ2-5, with 9 bases aligning to TRBD1. CDR1 and CDR2 from the germline V gene are MNHNS and SASEGT. The CDR3 extends over 15 amino acids. As DNA, the CDR3 is TGTGTCAGCAGTGATCCCCGACAGGGGGTAAGGGCCCAGTACTCC. This encodes CVSSDPRQGVRAQYS.

A note on this clonotype: The junction does not match germline at one end; this may be a read error. The rearrangement uses TRBV12-3 or TRBV12-4 and TRBJ2-1, with a weak D call TRBD2 (6 bases). The CDR3 totals 16 residues. The chain's CDR3 is CVSARMGGDLLNEQFF. The CDR3 DNA reads TGTGTCAGCGCCCGAATGGGCGGGGATTTACTTAATGAGCAGTTCTTC.

As for this clonotype: Likely a read error: the CDR3 ends without its conserved phenylalanine or tryptophan. The chain combines TRBV5-6 with TRBJ2-2, with 10 bases fitting TRBD1. This CDR3 region has 16 residues. Germline loops: CDR1 SGHDT, CDR2 YYEEEE. The CDR3 region is CASSVPGQGNTWELFC. The DNA of the CDR3 is TGTGCCAGCAGCGTACCGGGACAGGGGAACACCTGGGAGCTGTTTTGT.

The rearrangement uses TRBV6-6 and TRBJ2-7, with TRBD2 identical over 11 bases. CDR3 length equals 16 residues. The V segment lost 10 bases and the J segment 5 bases; nucleotides outside the gene matches: 16. Germline CDR1 is MNHNY and CDR2 is SVGAGI (reference sequence). CDR3 protein: CANPPLLAGGRNEQYF. The CDR3 region has the DNA TGTGCCAACCCCCCACTCTTAGCGGGAGGGAGAAACGAGCAGTACTTC.

As regards this clonotype: Germline is not matched at one junction end, which may reflect a read error. The chain uses TRBV6-2 or TRBV6-3 and TRBJ2-5; TRBD2 agrees at 13 bases. Germline CDR1 is MNHEY and CDR2 is SVGEGT. The CDR3 is 18 residues long. CDR3 sequence (DNA): TGTGCCAGCAGCTCTACCCGTCGGACTAGCGGGAGAAGGGAGACCCACTGCTTC. It yields the protein CASSSTRRTSGRRETHCF.

The J gene is TRBJ1-1, the V gene TRBV6-6; 8 bases map to TRBD1. Germline CDR1 is MNHNY and CDR2 is SVGAGI (reference sequence). CDR3 length equals 13 residues. The DNA for the CDR3 is TGTGTCAGTAGCACAGGGGGGACAACTGAAGCTTTCTTT. Its translation is CVSSTGGTTEAFF.

A note on this clonotype: This could be a read error, since a much larger clone is one nucleotide away. DNA of the CDR3: TGTGCCAGCCTCCGGACATATACGCAGTATTTT. It encodes CASLRTYTQYF. The chain combines TRBV2 with TRBJ2-3; tentatively, D is TRBD1 (5 bases). Per the germline V gene, CDR1 is SNHLY and CDR2 is FYNNEI. CDR3 length: 11 amino acids. Trimming pared 8 bases from V and 7 bases from J, leaving 10 bases between.

V usage is TRBV28 and J usage is TRBJ2-1; D perhaps matches TRBD2 (6 bases). This CDR3 contains 15 residues. Germline loops: CDR1 MDHEN, CDR2 SYDVKM. The germline V and J ends were trimmed by 10 bases and 3 bases, with 19 bases remaining between them. CDR3 residues: CANSLGSGYYNEQFF. DNA for the CDR3: TGTGCCAACAGCCTCGGGAGCGGATACTACAATGAGCAGTTCTTC.